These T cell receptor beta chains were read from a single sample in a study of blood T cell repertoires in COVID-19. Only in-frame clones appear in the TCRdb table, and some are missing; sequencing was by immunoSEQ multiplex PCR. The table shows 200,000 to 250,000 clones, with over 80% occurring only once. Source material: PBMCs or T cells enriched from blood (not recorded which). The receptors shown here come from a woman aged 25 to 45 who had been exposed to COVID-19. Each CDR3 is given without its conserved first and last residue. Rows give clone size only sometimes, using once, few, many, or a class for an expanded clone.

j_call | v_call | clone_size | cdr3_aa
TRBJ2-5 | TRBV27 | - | ASRASGRAGETQY
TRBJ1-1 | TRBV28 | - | ASSLGTGGDYTEAF
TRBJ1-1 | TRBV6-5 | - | ASSRTGVEAF
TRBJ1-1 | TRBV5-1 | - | ASSQTGRNTEAF
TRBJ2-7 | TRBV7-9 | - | ASSFSVGVNYEQY
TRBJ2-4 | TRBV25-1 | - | AILEGTAIAKNIQY
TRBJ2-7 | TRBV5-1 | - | ASSESGDEQY
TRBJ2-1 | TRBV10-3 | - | AIRPGLAGGGDEQF
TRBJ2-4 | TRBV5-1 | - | ASRQEAKNIQY
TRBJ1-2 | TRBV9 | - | ASPITDRGISCGYT
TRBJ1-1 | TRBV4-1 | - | ASSQPGQAITEAF
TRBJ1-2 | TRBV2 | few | ASSTAQGEMDYGYT
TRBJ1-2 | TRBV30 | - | AWSHSSGYT
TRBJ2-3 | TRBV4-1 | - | ASSQKGLAYSTDTQY
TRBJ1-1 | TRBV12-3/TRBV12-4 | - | ASSAERNTEAF
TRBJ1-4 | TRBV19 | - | ASSKQGWEKLF
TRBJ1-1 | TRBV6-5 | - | ASKNLGPTEAF
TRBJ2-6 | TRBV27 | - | ASSLIALTRTTGANVLT
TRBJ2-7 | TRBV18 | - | ASSPGYSGSEQY
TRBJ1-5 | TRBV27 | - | ASSLFGGYNQPQH
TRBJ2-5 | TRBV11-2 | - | ASSSDQGGETQY
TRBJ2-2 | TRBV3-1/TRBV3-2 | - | ASSPDLYTGELF
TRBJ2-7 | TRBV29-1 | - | SVEELRGYEQY
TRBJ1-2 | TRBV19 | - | ASSGQAANYGYT
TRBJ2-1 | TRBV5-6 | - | ASTPVPGNYEQF
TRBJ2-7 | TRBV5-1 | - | ASSLDRYLNEQY
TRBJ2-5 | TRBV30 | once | AWSTVERELGETQY
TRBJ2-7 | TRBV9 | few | ASGPLSSYEQY
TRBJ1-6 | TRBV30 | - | AWSTSPGTGSPLH
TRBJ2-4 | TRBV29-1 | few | SVVQGANIQY
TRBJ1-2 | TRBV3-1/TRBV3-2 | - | ASSRSRVDYGYT
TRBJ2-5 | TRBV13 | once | ASSLYRGQETQY
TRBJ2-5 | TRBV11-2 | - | ASSFRDQETQY
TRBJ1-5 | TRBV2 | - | ASRGVGILQPQH
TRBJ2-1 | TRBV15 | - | ATSRGNSGRGYNEQF
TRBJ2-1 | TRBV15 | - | ATSTRWDRALQF
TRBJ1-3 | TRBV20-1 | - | SARTGNTIY
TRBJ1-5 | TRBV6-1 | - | ASSEGWTGDQPQH
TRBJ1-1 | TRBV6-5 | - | ASIMWGGNTEAF
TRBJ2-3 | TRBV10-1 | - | ASSGGQGTDTQY
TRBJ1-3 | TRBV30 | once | AWSAGGVGNTIY
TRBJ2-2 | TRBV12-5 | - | ASGVLAGGELF
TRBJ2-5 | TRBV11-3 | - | ASSSSWSAGQETQY
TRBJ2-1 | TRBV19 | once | ASSIPSGRASNEQF
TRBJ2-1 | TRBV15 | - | ATSRDPSGSRSYNEQF
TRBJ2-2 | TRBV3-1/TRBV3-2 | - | ASSQDTGYRVDGELF
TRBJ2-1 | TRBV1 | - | TSSQTSGLIDEQF
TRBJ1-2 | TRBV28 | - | ASSSIVEQGNYGYT
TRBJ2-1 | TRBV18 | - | ASSLRELSSYNEQF
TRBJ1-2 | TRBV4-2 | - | ASSQGWTSDVSGGYT
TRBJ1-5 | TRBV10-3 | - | ATQGEGNQPQH
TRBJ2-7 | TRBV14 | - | ASLGRPFPYEQY
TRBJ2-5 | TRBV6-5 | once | ASSFTSGRTQY
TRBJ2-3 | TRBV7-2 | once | ASSPSGITTDTQY
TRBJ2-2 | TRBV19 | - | ASGANTGELF
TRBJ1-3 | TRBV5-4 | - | ASSVAGGIGNTIY
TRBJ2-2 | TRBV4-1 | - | ASSHPGLAGGPSKGELF
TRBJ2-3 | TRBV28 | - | ASRLGTSGTYSTDTQY